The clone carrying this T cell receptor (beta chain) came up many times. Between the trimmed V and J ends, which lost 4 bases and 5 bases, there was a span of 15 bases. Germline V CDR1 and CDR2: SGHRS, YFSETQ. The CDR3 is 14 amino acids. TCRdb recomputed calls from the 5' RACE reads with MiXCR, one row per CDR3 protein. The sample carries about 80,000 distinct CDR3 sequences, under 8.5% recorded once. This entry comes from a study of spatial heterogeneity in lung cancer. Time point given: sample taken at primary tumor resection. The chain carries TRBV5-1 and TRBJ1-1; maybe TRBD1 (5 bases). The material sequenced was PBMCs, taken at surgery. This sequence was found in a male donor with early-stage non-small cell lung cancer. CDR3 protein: CASSPPAGRTEAFF. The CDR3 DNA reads TGCGCCAGCAGCCCCCCCGCAGGGAGGACTGAAGCTTTCTTT.